The 32 T cell receptor beta chains presented below share a single source sample, sequenced in a study of blood T cell dynamics during melanoma immunotherapy. Time point: pre-treatment baseline. Sequenced by immunoSEQ multiplex PCR; TCRdb stores in-frame clones only, minus some. This sample has 7,000 or so clones, with 84% found just once. Sequencing used blood, obtained from a patient treated with checkpoint blockade. The origin of the receptors is a human donor with melanoma.

The chain combines TRBV2 with TRBJ1-4; tentatively, D is TRBD1 (6 bases). Trimming took 7 bases from V and 6 from J, leaving 21 bases between them. CDR3 length: 16 residues. The germline gives CDR1 SNHLY, CDR2 FYNNEI. The DNA of the CDR3 is TGTGCCAGCACCAGAATGGGGGGGGGCCTTGATGAAAAACTGTTTTTT. Protein product: CASTRMGGGLDEKLFF.

The CDR3 sequence is CASSSVRDRNNTEAFF. The CDR3 bases are TGTGCCAGCAGCTCAGTCCGGGACAGAAATAACACTGAAGCTTTCTTT. This chain uses TRBV11-2 with TRBJ1-1; 7 bases line up with TRBD1. The V segment lost 4 bases and the J segment 2 bases; nucleotides outside the gene matches: 10. This CDR3 spans 16 amino acids. The germline gives CDR1 SGHAT, CDR2 FQNNGV. The full variable domain, completed using reference TRBV11-2 and TRBJ1-1, is EAGVAQSPRYKIIEKRQSVAFWCNPISGHATLYWYQQILGQGPKLLIQFQNNGVVDDSQLPKDRFSAERLKGVDSTLKIQPAKLEDSAVYLCASSSVRDRNNTEAFFGQGTRLTVV.

The CDR3 loop reads CASSFWGGAQYSNQPQHF. CDR3 bases: TGTGCCAGCAGTTTTTGGGGCGGTGCGCAATATAGCAATCAGCCCCAGCATTTT. The chain employs TRBV28 and TRBJ1-5, with D maybe TRBD1 (5 bases). The CDR3 runs to 18 residues. V was pared by 3 bases and J by 0 bases, with 18 bases between. From germline, CDR1 is MDHEN and CDR2 SYDVKM.

The chain carries TRBV5-4 and TRBJ2-7; 8 positions match TRBD2. Germline V gives CDR1 SGHNT, CDR2 YYREEE (reference sequence). J gave up 4 bases and V 4 bases, and 10 bases lay outside the gene matches. The CDR3 has 15 amino acids. In nucleotides, the CDR3 is TGTGCCAGCAGCCCGTGGAGCGGGAGACAATACGAGCAGTACTTC. Protein product: CASSPWSGRQYEQYF.

This chain connects TRBV5-6 to TRBJ2-5; D remains ambiguous. The V gene lost 3 bases and the J gene lost 4 bases, with 10 bases spanning the gap. This CDR3 has 13 residues. Germline V gene lookup returns CDR1 SGHDT and CDR2 YYEEEE. This chain's CDR3 is CASSWVGGETQYF. The CDR3 DNA sequence: TGTGCCAGCAGCTGGGTGGGCGGAGAGACCCAGTACTTC. The variable domain in full, with the rest retrieved from reference TRBV5-6 and TRBJ2-5, is DAGVTQSPTHLIKTRGQQVTLRCSPKSGHDTVSWYQQALGQGPQFIFQYYEEEERQRGNFPDRFSGHQFPNYSSELNVNALLLGDSALYLCASSWVGGETQYFGPGTRLLVL.

A few counts support this clone. The chain carries TRBV5-4 and TRBJ1-1; D remains ambiguous. CDR3 length: 13 residues. V shed 4 bases and J shed 3 bases, with 10 bases lying between them. Germline lookup yields CDR1 SGHNT and CDR2 YYREEE (reference sequence). CDR3 sequence: CASSLAGDTEAFF. CDR3 coding DNA: TGTGCCAGCAGCCTCGCCGGGGACACTGAAGCTTTCTTT.

This chain connects TRBV29-1 to TRBJ2-7; 7 bases match TRBD2. CDR1 and CDR2 from the germline V gene are SQVTM and ANQGSEA. Losses at the gene ends were 6 bases for V and 0 bases for J; bases not matched to a gene: 8. This CDR3 is 14 amino acids long. The CDR3 protein is CSVLIGGSSYEQYF. CDR3 nucleotides: TGCAGCGTCCTGATTGGCGGGAGCTCCTACGAGCAGTACTTC.

By share, this clone counts as large (0.1 to 1%). The J gene is TRBJ1-5, the V gene TRBV18; D unresolved. The CDR3 consists of 15 residues. The germline V and J ends were trimmed by 3 bases and 4 bases, with 13 bases remaining between them. Germline lookup yields CDR1 KGHSH and CDR2 LQKENI. In DNA, the CDR3 is TGTGCCAGCTCACCTACCGACGGAATAAATCAGCCCCAGCATTTT. Its translation is CASSPTDGINQPQHF.

The chain is built from TRBV19 and TRBJ1-5; no reliable D call. CDR3 length: 16 residues. V was clipped by 4 bases and J by 8 bases, with 21 bases between them. Germline-derived CDR1 and CDR2 are LNHDA and SQIVND (reference sequence). This chain's CDR3 is CASSSPTQVSREPQHF. CDR3 nucleotide sequence: TGTGCCAGTAGTAGTCCGACCCAGGTTAGTAGGGAGCCCCAGCATTTT.

With regard to this clone: Other nucleotide sequences in the sample specify the same CDR3. The chain combines TRBV19 with TRBJ2-7, with 9 nucleotides matching TRBD1. J lost 3 bases, V lost 6 bases, and 9 bases had no gene match. Germline V gene sequence: CDR1 LNHDA, CDR2 SQIVND (reference sequence). The CDR3 length is 15 residues. CDR3 sequence reads: CASSRGQGFSYEQYF. CDR3 coding DNA: TGTGCCAGTAGCCGAGGACAGGGGTTTAGCTACGAGCAGTACTTC.

V usage is TRBV11-2 and J usage is TRBJ2-7; 9 nucleotides agree with TRBD2. CDR1 is SGHAT and CDR2 is FQNNGV in the germline V gene. J lost 2 bases, V lost 5 bases, and 7 bases had no gene match. The CDR3 is 15 residues long. CDR3 nucleotides: TGTGCCAGCAGCCCAACTAGCGGGTATACCTACGAGCAGTACTTC. It encodes CASSPTSGYTYEQYF.

Worth noting for this clone: Distinct nucleotide sequences in the sample also encode this CDR3. This sequence joins TRBV6-5 and TRBJ2-7; TRBD1 aligns across 7 bases. The trim removed 5 bases at V and 2 bases at J, leaving 6 bases unmatched. The V gene's germline CDR1 is MNHEY and CDR2 SVGAGI. The CDR3 runs 14 residues. Here the CDR3 DNA reads TGTGCCAGCAGTACCACCGGGACAGCCTACGAGCAGTACTTC. It specifies CASSTTGTAYEQYF.

The chain is built from TRBV28 and TRBJ1-2, with a tentative D call TRBD1 (5 bases). Germline lookup yields CDR1 MDHEN and CDR2 SYDVKM. V lost 2 bases, J lost 5 bases, and 15 bases lay in between. The CDR3 is 15 residues long. CDR3 protein: CASSLVDSQGYGYTF. CDR3 DNA sequence: TGTGCCAGCAGTTTAGTAGATAGTCAGGGATATGGCTACACCTTC.

This sequence joins TRBV2 and TRBJ1-6; 7 bases map to TRBD1. Germline V gives CDR1 SNHLY, CDR2 FYNNEI. Germline trimming cut 5 bases from V and 8 bases from J; bases unmatched to any gene: 6. The CDR3 covers 14 residues. The CDR3 reads CASSPDRTDSPLHF. DNA of the CDR3: TGTGCCAGCAGTCCGGACAGGACGGATTCACCCCTCCACTTT.

The J gene is TRBJ1-3, the V gene TRBV4-3; D unresolved. Trimming cost V 0 bases and J 2 bases, with 11 bases left between them. The CDR3 is made up of 16 amino acids. CDR1 and CDR2 from the germline V gene are LGHNA and YSLEER. CDR3 protein: CASSQDAQRPGNTIYF. CDR3 bases: TGCGCCAGCAGCCAAGATGCCCAAAGGCCTGGAAACACCATATATTTT.

The gene calls are TRBV4-2 and TRBJ1-1; D unresolved. Germline lookup yields CDR1 LGHNA and CDR2 YNFKEQ. The CDR3 runs 15 residues. Trimming cost V 0 bases and J 2 bases, with 10 bases left between them. In DNA, the CDR3 is TGTGCCAGCAGCCAAGAGCGGGCGGCAAACACTGAAGCTTTCTTT. Translating it yields CASSQERAANTEAFF.

The rearrangement joins TRBV2 to TRBJ1-1, with D possibly being TRBD1 (5 bases). V gave up 3 bases and J gave up 0 bases, with 14 bases separating them. The length of the CDR3 is 16 residues. Germline-derived CDR1 and CDR2 are SNHLY and FYNNEI. The CDR3 loop is CASSDVAEDMNTEAFF. CDR3 coding DNA: TGTGCCAGCAGTGATGTGGCAGAGGACATGAACACTGAAGCTTTCTTT. The complete variable domain, with remaining parts taken from reference TRBV2 and TRBJ1-1, reads EPEVTQTPSHQVTQMGQEVILRCVPISNHLYFYWYRQILGQKVEFLVSFYNNEISEKSEIFDDQFSVERPDGSNFTLKIRSTKLEDSAMYFCASSDVAEDMNTEAFFGQGTRLTVV.

This chain connects TRBV18 to TRBJ1-3; a weak D match, TRBD1 (5 bases). Germline V gene data show CDR1 as KGHSH and CDR2 as LQKENI. The V gene lost 4 bases and the J gene lost 4 bases, with 17 bases spanning the gap. The CDR3 runs to 16 residues. This CDR3 reads CASSLGTQVGGNTIYF. The CDR3 DNA reads TGTGCCAGCTCACTTGGGACCCAGGTCGGGGGAAACACCATATATTTT.

The chain uses TRBV6-5 and TRBJ1-1; 7 nucleotides align to TRBD1. This CDR3 region has 13 residues. Germline V gene sequence: CDR1 MNHEY, CDR2 SVGAGI. Trimming removed 6 bases from V and 0 bases from J; junction bases left unmatched: 1. The CDR3 nucleotides read TGTGCCAGCAGGGGACAGATGAACACTGAAGCTTTCTTT. Translated: CASRGQMNTEAFF.

This chain uses TRBV7-6 with TRBJ2-7, with a possible D match to TRBD2 (6 bases). Trimming cost V 5 bases and J 3 bases, with 11 bases left between them. Germline CDR1 and CDR2: SGHVS and FNYEAQ. The CDR3 totals 13 residues. The CDR3 here is CASSPGSYYEQYF. The CDR3 DNA reads TGTGCCAGCAGCCCCGGGAGCTACTACGAGCAGTACTTC.

The V and J genes are TRBV10-3 and TRBJ2-7, with 8 nucleotides matching TRBD1. CDR1 ENHRY and CDR2 SYGVKD come from the germline V gene. The V gene end was trimmed by 6 bases and the J gene end by 5 bases; junction bases not matched to a gene: 6. The CDR3 length is 13 residues. CDR3 sequence: CAISGQGRDEQYF. The CDR3 DNA sequence: TGTGCCATCAGCGGACAGGGTCGGGACGAGCAGTACTTC.

This clone has a single count. V and J are TRBV5-1 and TRBJ2-7; D perhaps matches TRBD2 (5 bases). Germline V gives CDR1 SGHRS, CDR2 YFSETQ. V was trimmed by 2 bases and J by 7 bases, leaving 10 bases between them. The CDR3 has 12 residues. The CDR3 sequence: CASSLSGSEQYF. CDR3 nucleotide sequence: TGCGCCAGCAGCTTAAGCGGTAGTGAGCAGTACTTC.

The rearrangement joins TRBV5-1 to TRBJ1-1; unclear D gene. V lost 0 bases and J lost 4, with 7 bases in between. The CDR3 spans 13 residues. Germline loops: CDR1 SGHRS, CDR2 YFSETQ. CDR3: CASSLAKGTEAFF. Here the CDR3 DNA reads TGCGCCAGCAGCTTGGCCAAGGGCACTGAAGCTTTCTTT.

V and J are TRBV28 and TRBJ2-7; D is unclear. The CDR3 consists of 12 residues. V lost 3 bases and J 3 bases, leaving 6 bases between the germline ends. Germline CDR1 reads MDHEN; CDR2 reads SYDVKM. CDR3 DNA sequence: TGTGCCAGCAGTTTGGCTGACTACGAGCAGTACTTC. It is translated as CASSLADYEQYF.

The rearrangement links TRBV6-6 to TRBJ1-6; no firm D call. Germline CDR1 reads MNHNY; CDR2 reads SVGAGI (reference sequence). Trimming cost V 0 bases and J 8 bases, with 5 bases left between them. The CDR3 is 13 amino acids. In DNA, the CDR3 is TGTGCCAGCAGTTACTCGCGGGATTCACCCCTCCACTTT. Translated, it gives CASSYSRDSPLHF.

As to this clone: One junction end disagrees with the germline gene, perhaps due to a read error. The chain couples TRBV7-7 to TRBJ2-1; 8 bases fit TRBD2. Germline V gives CDR1 SSHAT, CDR2 FNYEAQ (reference sequence). The CDR3 is made up of 15 amino acids. The CDR3 nucleotides read TGTGCTAGCAGCTTAGACGGGAGGGGAAACAATGAGCAGTTCTTC. This encodes CASSLDGRGNNEQFF.

The chain links TRBV7-8 to TRBJ2-2; 8 nucleotides align to TRBD2. The germline V gene encodes CDR1 SGHVS and CDR2 FQNEAQ. The CDR3 length is 14 residues. The junction had 1 base not matched to a gene; V was cut back by 1 base and J by 6 bases. Here the CDR3 DNA reads TGTGCCAGCAGCTTAGGCGGGAGGTCCGGGGAGCTGTTTTTT. Encoded protein: CASSLGGRSGELFF.

The chain is built from TRBV18 and TRBJ2-7, with D perhaps being TRBD1 or TRBD2 (5 bases each). Deletions cut 0 bases from V and 0 bases from J, with 9 bases between. From germline, CDR1 is KGHSH and CDR2 LQKENI. The CDR3 length is 15 residues. The CDR3 protein is CASSPPRGLSYEQYF. The CDR3 DNA reads TGTGCCAGCTCACCACCGAGGGGCCTCTCCTACGAGCAGTACTTC.

On this clone: The sample carries other DNA sequences with the same CDR3. The chain employs TRBV25-1 and TRBJ2-7; D possibly corresponds to TRBD1 (6 bases). Germline V gene lookup returns CDR1 MGHDK and CDR2 SYGVNS. Between the trimmed V and J ends, which lost 6 bases and 4 bases, there was a span of 10 bases. The CDR3 is 12 residues long. As DNA, the CDR3 is TGTGCCAGCAGCGTAACAGGGTACGAGCAGTACTTC. Its protein product is CASSVTGYEQYF.

This chain links TRBV7-2 with TRBJ1-2; 10 nucleotides line up with TRBD1. Germline-derived CDR1 and CDR2 are SGHTA and FQGNSA. Trimming at V came to 1 base and at J to 8 bases, leaving 7 bases not matched to a gene. This CDR3 region has 15 residues. The CDR3 bases are TGTGCCAGCAGCTTAGGGGGGACAGGGGATTACGGCTACACCTTC. This translates into CASSLGGTGDYGYTF.

The rearrangement links TRBV28 to TRBJ2-5; D is perhaps TRBD2 (6 bases). The end of the DNA is better explained by TRBJ2-7, so the J call may be wrong. Germline V gives CDR1 MDHEN, CDR2 SYDVKM. The CDR3 covers 12 residues. Written as DNA, the CDR3 is TGTGCCAGCAGTCCAGCGGGCTACGAGCAGTACTTC. This codes for CASSPAGYEQYF.

This chain connects TRBV29-1 to TRBJ1-2; D may be TRBD1 (5 bases). Looked up from germline, CDR1 is SQVTM and CDR2 is ANQGSEA. V was trimmed by 6 bases and J by 8 bases, leaving 16 bases between them. The CDR3 contains 12 residues. The DNA of the CDR3 is TGCAGCGTCAGGACATCGAGGGAAGGCTACACCTTC. As protein: CSVRTSREGYTF.